This T cell receptor (beta chain) stems from a study of human T cells and chemical hapten exposure. Study as a whole: Upper-back patch tests with 0.01% DPC were read at 6 days.

This clonotype has only a few counts. Its target is not known. Sequence at one end of the junction differs from germline and may be a read error. The germline CDR1 and CDR2 sequences are SQVTM and ANQGSEA. The CDR3 runs to 14 residues. A single record per CDR3 protein comes from TCRdb applying MiXCR to the RACE reads. The sample has over 60,000 distinct CDR3 sequences, around 10% seen once; the top ten hold about 6.9%. General study points: PT1 expanded TCR numbers rose with patch test score. Significantly more large CDR3 similarity clusters arose among expanded TCRs than among controls. Alopecia in all donors means immunity may differ from healthy individuals.

The time point is: patch test 2, 6 weeks after DPC sensitization. Specified treatment: therapeutic diphenylcyclopropenone sensitization with weekly scalp DPC. Sequenced material: whole blood, taken in connection with sensitization to the hapten diphenylcyclopropenone (DPC). The receptor was isolated from a woman in her 50s with alopecia areata. Some clones in this sample may be carry-over from other donors' samples. This chain joins TRBV29-1 and TRBJ2-3; 7 positions match TRBD2. CDR3 coding DNA: TGCAGCGTCGAAGCGGGAAGGGTGACAGATACGCAGTATTTT. This sequence encodes CSVEAGRVTDTQYF.